This TCR beta chain was identified during a study of shared clonotypes between healthy human individuals. Profiled with immunoSEQ multiplex PCR; TCRdb holds only in-frame clones, not every one. In the table there are 2 million to 3 million clones, roughly 93% of which are singletons. As regards this clone: Its target is not known.

The CDR3 spans 14 residues. V was clipped by 6 bases and J by 7 bases, with 13 bases between them. From germline, CDR1 is SNHLY and CDR2 FYNNEI. Study-wide findings and caveats: The sharing of about 5% of naive CD4 clonotypes was seen across a handful of donors. The study found lower generation probabilities in non-shared clonotypes than in those shared by all four donors.

The receptor was derived from a man aged 18 to 30 in good health. Some clones in this sample may be carry-over from other donors' samples. The sample taken for sequencing was naive CD4+ T cells from PBMCs. Subset reported: CD45RA+ positively selected. V gene TRBV2 combines with J gene TRBJ1-6, with a possible D match to TRBD1 (5 bases). CDR3 sequence (DNA): TGTGCCAGCAGCGACAGAGGCGTCAATTCACCCCTCCACTTT. Its protein product is CASSDRGVNSPLHF.